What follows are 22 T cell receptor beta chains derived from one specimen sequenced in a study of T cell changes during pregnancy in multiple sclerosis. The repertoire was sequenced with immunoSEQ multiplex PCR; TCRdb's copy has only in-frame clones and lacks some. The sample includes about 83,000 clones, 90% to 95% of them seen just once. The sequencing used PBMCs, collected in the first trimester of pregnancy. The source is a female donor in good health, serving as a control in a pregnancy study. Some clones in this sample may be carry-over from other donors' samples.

CDR3 coding DNA: TGTGCCACCAGCAGTGGGGACAGGGGGGAAAAAAACATTCAGTACTTC. Translated, it gives CATSSGDRGEKNIQYF. The chain carries TRBV15 and TRBJ2-4; 11 nucleotides match TRBD1. The CDR3 spans 16 residues. Looked up from germline, CDR1 is LNHNV and CDR2 is YYDKDF (reference sequence). V was pared by 3 bases and J by 4 bases, with 5 bases of the junction left unmatched. Combining the CDR3 with reference TRBV15 and TRBJ2-4 gives the whole variable domain DAMVIQNPRYQVTQFGKPVTLSCSQTLNHNVMYWYQQKSSQAPKLLFHYYDKDFNNEADTPDNFQSRRPNTSFCFLDIRSPGLGDTAMYLCATSSGDRGEKNIQYFGAGTRLSVL.

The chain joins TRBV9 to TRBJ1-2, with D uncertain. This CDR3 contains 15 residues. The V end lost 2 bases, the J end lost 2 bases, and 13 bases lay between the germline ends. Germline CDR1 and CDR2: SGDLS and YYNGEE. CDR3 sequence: CASSVRSQSNYGYTF. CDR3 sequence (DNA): TGTGCCAGCAGCGTCCGAAGTCAGTCGAACTATGGCTACACCTTC.

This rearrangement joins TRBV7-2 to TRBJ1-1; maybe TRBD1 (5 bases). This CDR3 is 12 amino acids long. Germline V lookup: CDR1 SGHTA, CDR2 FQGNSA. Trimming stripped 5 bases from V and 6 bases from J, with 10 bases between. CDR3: CASSVDIAEAFF. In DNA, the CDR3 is TGTGCCAGCAGCGTGGACATTGCTGAAGCTTTCTTT.

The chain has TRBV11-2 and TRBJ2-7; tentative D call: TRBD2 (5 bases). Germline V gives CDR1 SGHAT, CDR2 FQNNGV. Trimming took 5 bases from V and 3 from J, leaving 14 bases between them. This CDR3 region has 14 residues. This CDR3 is CASSPGLAYYEQYF. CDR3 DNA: TGTGCCAGCAGCCCCGGACTGGCGTACTACGAGCAGTACTTC.

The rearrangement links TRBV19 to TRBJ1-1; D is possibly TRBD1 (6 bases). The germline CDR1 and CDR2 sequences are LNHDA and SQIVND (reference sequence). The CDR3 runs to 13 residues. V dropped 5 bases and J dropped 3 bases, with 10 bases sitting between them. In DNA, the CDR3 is TGTGCCAGTAGTCGACAGGTAGACACTGAAGCTTTCTTT. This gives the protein CASSRQVDTEAFF.

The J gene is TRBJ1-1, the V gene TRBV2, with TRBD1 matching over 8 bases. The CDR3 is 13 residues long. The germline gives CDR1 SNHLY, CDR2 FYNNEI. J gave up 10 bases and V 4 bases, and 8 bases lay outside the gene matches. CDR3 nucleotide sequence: TGTGCCAGCAGTGTGGAGGGACAGGAAGCAGCTTTCTTT. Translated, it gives CASSVEGQEAAFF.

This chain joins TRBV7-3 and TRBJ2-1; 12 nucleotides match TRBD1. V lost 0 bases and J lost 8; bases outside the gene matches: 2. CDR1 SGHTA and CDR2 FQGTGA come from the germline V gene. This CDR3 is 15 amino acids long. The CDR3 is CASSLTGTGGDEQFF. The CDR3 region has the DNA TGTGCCAGCAGCTTAACGGGGACAGGGGGCGATGAGCAGTTCTTC.

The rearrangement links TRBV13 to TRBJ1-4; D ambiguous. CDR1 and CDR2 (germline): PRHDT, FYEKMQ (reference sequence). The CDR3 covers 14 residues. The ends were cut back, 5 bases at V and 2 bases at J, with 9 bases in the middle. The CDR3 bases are TGTGCCAGCAGCGCGGTGGGTACTAATGAAAAACTGTTTTTT. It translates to CASSAVGTNEKLFF.

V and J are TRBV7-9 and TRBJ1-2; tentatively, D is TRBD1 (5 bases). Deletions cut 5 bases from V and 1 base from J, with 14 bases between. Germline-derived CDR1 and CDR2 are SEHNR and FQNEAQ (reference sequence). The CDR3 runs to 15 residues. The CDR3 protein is CASSPLRVLNYGYTF. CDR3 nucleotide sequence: TGTGCCAGCAGCCCTCTCAGGGTTCTTAACTATGGCTACACCTTC. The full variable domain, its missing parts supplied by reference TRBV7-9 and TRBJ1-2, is DTGVSQNPRHKITKRGQNVTFRCDPISEHNRLYWYRQTLGQGPEFLTYFQNEAQLEKSRLLSDRFSAERPKGSFSTLEIQRTEQGDSAMYLCASSPLRVLNYGYTFGSGTRLTVV.

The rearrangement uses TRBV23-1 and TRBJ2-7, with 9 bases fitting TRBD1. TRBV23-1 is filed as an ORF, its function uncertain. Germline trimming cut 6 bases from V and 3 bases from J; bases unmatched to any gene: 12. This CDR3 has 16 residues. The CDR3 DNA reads TGCGCCAGCAGACCAATCCGGACAGGGGATGGCTACGAGCAGTACTTC. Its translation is CASRPIRTGDGYEQYF.

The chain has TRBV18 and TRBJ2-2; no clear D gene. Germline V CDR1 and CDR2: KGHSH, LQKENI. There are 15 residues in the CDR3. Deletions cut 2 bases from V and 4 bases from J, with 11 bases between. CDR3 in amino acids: CASSPLTTGTGELFF. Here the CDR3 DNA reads TGTGCCAGCTCACCATTGACGACGGGCACCGGGGAGCTGTTTTTT.

In DNA, the CDR3 is TGTGCCAGCAAACCTCCCGCGGGCGGATTCTATGGCTACACCTTC. It is translated as CASKPPAGGFYGYTF. The rearrangement uses TRBV28 and TRBJ1-2; no clear D gene. The length of the CDR3 is 15 residues. Per the germline V gene, CDR1 is MDHEN and CDR2 is SYDVKM. V lost 7 bases to trimming and J lost 4 bases, with 19 bases between them.

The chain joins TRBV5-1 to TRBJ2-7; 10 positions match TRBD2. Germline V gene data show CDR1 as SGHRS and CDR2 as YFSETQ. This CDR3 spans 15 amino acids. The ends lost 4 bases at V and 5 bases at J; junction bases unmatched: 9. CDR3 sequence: CASSPIAGGRNEQYF. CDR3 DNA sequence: TGCGCCAGCAGCCCGATAGCGGGGGGCCGAAACGAGCAGTACTTC. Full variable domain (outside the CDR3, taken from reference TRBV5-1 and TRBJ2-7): KAGVTQTPRYLIKTRGQQVTLSCSPISGHRSVSWYQQTPGQGLQFLFEYFSETQRNKGNFPGRFSGRQFSNSRSEMNVSTLELGDSALYLCASSPIAGGRNEQYFGPGTRLTVT.

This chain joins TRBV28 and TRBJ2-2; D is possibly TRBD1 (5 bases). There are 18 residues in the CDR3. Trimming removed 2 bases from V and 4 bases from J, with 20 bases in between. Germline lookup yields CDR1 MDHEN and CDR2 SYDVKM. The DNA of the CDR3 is TGTGCCAGCAGTTTAAGGACACATCAGACATTCTCCACCGGGGAGCTGTTTTTT. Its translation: CASSLRTHQTFSTGELFF.

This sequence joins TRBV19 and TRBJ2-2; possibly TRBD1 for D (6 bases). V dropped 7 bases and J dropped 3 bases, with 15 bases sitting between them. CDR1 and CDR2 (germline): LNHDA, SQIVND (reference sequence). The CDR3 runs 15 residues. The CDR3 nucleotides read TGTGCCAGTACCAATCTTGGACAGCACACCGGGGAGCTGTTTTTT. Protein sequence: CASTNLGQHTGELFF.

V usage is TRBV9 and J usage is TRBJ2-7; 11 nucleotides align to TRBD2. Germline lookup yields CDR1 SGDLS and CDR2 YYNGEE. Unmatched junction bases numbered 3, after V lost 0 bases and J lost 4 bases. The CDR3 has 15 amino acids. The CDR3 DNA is TGTGCCAGCAGCGTAGTTGGGACTAGCGGTTACGAGCAGTACTTC. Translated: CASSVVGTSGYEQYF.

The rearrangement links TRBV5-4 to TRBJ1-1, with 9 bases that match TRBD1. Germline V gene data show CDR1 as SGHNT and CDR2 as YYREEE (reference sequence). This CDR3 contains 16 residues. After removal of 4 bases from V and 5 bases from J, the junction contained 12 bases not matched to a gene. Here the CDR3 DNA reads TGTGCCAGCAGCCCGTCCCGGGACAGGGTGAGGACTGAAGCTTTCTTT. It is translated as CASSPSRDRVRTEAFF.

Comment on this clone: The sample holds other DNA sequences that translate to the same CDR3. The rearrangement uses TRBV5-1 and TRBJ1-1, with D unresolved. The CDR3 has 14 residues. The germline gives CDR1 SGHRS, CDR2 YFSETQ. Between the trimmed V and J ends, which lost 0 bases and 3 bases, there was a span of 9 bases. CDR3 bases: TGCGCCAGCAGCTTGGGGGCCGGGGACACTGAAGCTTTCTTT. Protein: CASSLGAGDTEAFF.

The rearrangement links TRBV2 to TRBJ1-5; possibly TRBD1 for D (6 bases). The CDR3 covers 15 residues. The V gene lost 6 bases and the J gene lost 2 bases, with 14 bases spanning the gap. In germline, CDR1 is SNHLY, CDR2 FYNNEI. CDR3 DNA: TGTGCCAGCAGAGACAGGTTAAGTGGCAATCAGCCCCAGCATTTT. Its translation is CASRDRLSGNQPQHF.

CDR3 in amino acids: CASSQTSGGSNEQFF. In DNA form, the CDR3 reads TGTGCCAGCAGTCAGACTAGCGGGGGTTCCAATGAGCAGTTCTTC. The rearrangement links TRBV6-4 to TRBJ2-1; 12 bases are a match to TRBD2. V was clipped by 5 bases and J by 6 bases; unmatched bases: 5. Germline lookup yields CDR1 MRHNA and CDR2 SNTAGT. CDR3 size: 15 residues.

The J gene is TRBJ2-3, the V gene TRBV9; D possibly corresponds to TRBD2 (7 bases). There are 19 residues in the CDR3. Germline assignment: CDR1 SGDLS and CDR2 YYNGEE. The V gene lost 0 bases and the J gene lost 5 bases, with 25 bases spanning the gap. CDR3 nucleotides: TGTGCCAGCAGCGTAGTTTCCCGGGGGCGGGAGTTGGATATAGATACGCAGTATTTT. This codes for CASSVVSRGRELDIDTQYF.

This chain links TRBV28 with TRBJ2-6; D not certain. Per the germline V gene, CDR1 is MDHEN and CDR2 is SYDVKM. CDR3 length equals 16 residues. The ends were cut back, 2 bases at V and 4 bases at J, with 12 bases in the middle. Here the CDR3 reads CASSLGQAGGANVLTF. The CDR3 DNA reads TGTGCCAGCAGTTTAGGTCAGGCTGGAGGGGCCAACGTCCTGACTTTC.